A selection of T cell receptor beta chains follows, all from one sample in a study of blood T cell repertoires in COVID-19. The method was immunoSEQ multiplex PCR; TCRdb's version includes in-frame clones alone and lacks a portion of them. The data hold about 500,000 clones, with nearly 90% observed a single time. Sequences were obtained from peripheral blood. Receptor source: a man between 18 and 35 years old with COVID-19, enrolled during active disease. The CDR3 runs from the conserved cysteine through the conserved F or W. A D gene is named only where the DNA matches it firmly. Only some rows state a clone size, as once, few, many or a class for expanded clones.

>TRBV18|TRBJ1-4|NA|NA
TGTGCCAGCTCACTCTATACAGCTGCAACTAATGAAAAACTGTTTTTT
CASSLYTAATNEKLFF
>TRBV18|TRBJ1-6|NA|NA
TGTGCCAGCTCACCCCAGGCAGCCGCCTTCTCCTATAATTCACCCCTCCACTTT
CASSPQAAAFSYNSPLHF
>TRBV11-3|TRBJ2-1|NA|TRBD1
TGTGCCAGCAGCTCGAGGAAGGGGACAGGTACCTACAATGAGCAGTTCTTC
CASSSRKGTGTYNEQFF
>TRBV6-6|TRBJ1-5|NA|NA
TGTGCCAGCAGTCCAGGGCCCGCGCCTTATAGCAATCAGCCCCAGCATTTT
CASSPGPAPYSNQPQHF
>TRBV7-6|TRBJ2-5|NA|NA
TGTGCCAGCAGCTCGTACGGGGAGACCCAGTACTTC
CASSSYGETQYF
>TRBV20-1|TRBJ2-1|NA|NA
TGCAGTGCCTCTTACAATGAGCAGTTCTTC
CSASYNEQFF
>TRBV2|TRBJ1-1|NA|NA
TGTGCCAGCAGGAAATCGCAGAGGAAGGTTGAAGCTTTCTTT
CASRKSQRKVEAFF
>TRBV5-4|TRBJ1-1|NA|NA
TGTGCCAGCAGCTTCTTAGCGGACATTAACACTGAAGCTTTCTTT
CASSFLADINTEAFF
>TRBV11-3|TRBJ2-1|few|TRBD2
TGTGCCAGCAGCTCGGAGGAAGGCGGGAGCAATGAGCAGTTCTTC
CASSSEEGGSNEQFF
>TRBV24-1|TRBJ1-2|once|NA
TGTGCCACCCCCCCAGGGGTTTTTAGGGGCTACACCTTC
CATPPGVFRGYTF
>TRBV21-1|TRBJ1-1|NA|NA
TGTGCCAACCGGGACAGGCAAAGTCGGAACACTGAAGCTTTCTTT
CANRDRQSRNTEAFF
>TRBV7-9|TRBJ1-1|NA|NA
TGTGCCAGCAGCCCGGAGAGAACTGAAGCTTTCTTT
CASSPERTEAFF
>TRBV19|TRBJ2-3|NA|TRBD2
TGTGCCAGTAGTCCGGGACTAGCGGGAGTTGTCACAGATACGCAGTATTTT
CASSPGLAGVVTDTQYF
>TRBV2|TRBJ2-4|NA|NA
TGTGCCAGCTTCACGGGAGCCAAAAACATTCAGTACTTC
CASFTGAKNIQYF
>TRBV3-1/TRBV3-2|TRBJ1-1|NA|NA
TGTGCCAGCAGCCAAGAAAAAATCCCCTTCTTCAACACTGAAGCTTTCTTT
CASSQEKIPFFNTEAFF
>TRBV19|TRBJ1-1|NA|NA
TGTGCCAGCTTAGGGCGGGGGGGAACTGAAGCTTTCTTT
CASLGRGGTEAFF
>TRBV9|TRBJ2-1|NA|NA
TGTGCCAGCAGCGTAGGGCCAGGACAAAGCTCCTACAATGAGCAGTTCTTC
CASSVGPGQSSYNEQFF
>TRBV28|TRBJ1-3|once|NA
TGTGCCAGCAGATCCCTGCCGGGGTACGGAAACACCATATATTTT
CASRSLPGYGNTIYF
>TRBV24-1|TRBJ2-2|NA|TRBD1
TGTGCCACCAGTGATCCGAACAGGGGGCCGACGAACACCGGGGAGCTGTTTTTT
CATSDPNRGPTNTGELFF
>TRBV6-5|TRBJ1-5|NA|TRBD1
TGTGCCAGTCGACAGGGTGGCAATCAGCCCCAGCATTTT
CASRQGGNQPQHF
>TRBV6-5|TRBJ2-1|NA|NA
TGTGCCAGCAGTTACGTGGGGGCCCGATACAATGAGCAGTTCTTC
CASSYVGARYNEQFF
>TRBV6-5|TRBJ2-5|NA|TRBD2
TGTGCCAGCAGACGGACTAGCGCGTACCAAGAGACCCAGTACTTC
CASRRTSAYQETQYF
>TRBV7-8|TRBJ2-1|NA|TRBD2
TGTGCCAGCAGTGCCGGGACTAGCTATTTCTTC
CASSAGTSYFF
>TRBV12-5|TRBJ2-7|NA|NA
TGTGCTAGTGGTTTGGCTAGCTCCTACGAGCAGTACTTC
CASGLASSYEQYF
>TRBV5-6|TRBJ1-4|NA|NA
TGTGCCAGCAGTCCCGACAGGCTTGGGGATAAACTGTTTTTT
CASSPDRLGDKLFF
>TRBV19|TRBJ1-1|NA|TRBD1
TGTGCCAGTAGGGACAGGGGGCATCAGGCGAACACTGAAGCTTTCTTT
CASRDRGHQANTEAFF
>TRBV3-1/TRBV3-2|TRBJ1-1|few|NA
TGTGCCAGCAGCGGCAGGGGACCTGAAGCTTTCTTT
CASSGRGPEAFF
>TRBV6-6|TRBJ2-3|NA|TRBD1
TGTGCCAGCAGTCTACTAATGACCGGGACAGGAATGGGCACAGATACGCAGTATTTT
CASSLLMTGTGMGTDTQYF
>TRBV19|TRBJ1-1|NA|NA
TGTGCCAGTACCCTTCAGGGTAATGAAGCTTTCTTT
CASTLQGNEAFF
>TRBV25-1|TRBJ2-7|NA|NA
TGTGCCAGCGCTTATAGCTACGAGCAGTACTTC
CASAYSYEQYF
>TRBV4-1|TRBJ2-5|NA|NA
TGCGCCAGCAGCCAAACGGAGGGGATGGGAGAGACCCAGTACTTC
CASSQTEGMGETQYF
>TRBV9|TRBJ2-1|NA|NA
TGTGCCAGCAGCCCACAGGGCAACTCCTACAATGAGCAGTTCTTC
CASSPQGNSYNEQFF
>TRBV7-9|TRBJ1-4|NA|NA
TGTGCCAGCAGCTTAGGCAGGGGTCTAGGAAAACTGTTTTTT
CASSLGRGLGKLFF
>TRBV4-2|TRBJ1-1|NA|NA
TGTGCCAGCAGCCCGCGGGCGTTGGACACTGAAGCTTTCTTT
CASSPRALDTEAFF
>TRBV19|TRBJ2-3|NA|TRBD2
TGTGCCAGTAGTATCCGGACTAGCGGGAGCACAGATACGCAGTATTTT
CASSIRTSGSTDTQYF
>TRBV9|TRBJ1-6|NA|NA
TGTGCCAGCAGCGCAGACAGTTCTTATTCACCCCTCCACTTT
CASSADSSYSPLHF
>TRBV4-2|TRBJ2-5|NA|NA
TGTGCCAGCAGCCAAGAGCTGGGCAGAACCGAGACCCAGTACTTC
CASSQELGRTETQYF
>TRBV27|TRBJ2-1|NA|NA
TGTGCCAGCAGTTTATCGACAGATCCTGGTGTCTACAATGAGCAGTTCTTC
CASSLSTDPGVYNEQFF
>TRBV4-1|TRBJ2-7|once|NA
TGCGCCAGCAGTCAGATACAGGGCTACGAGCAGTACTTC
CASSQIQGYEQYF
>TRBV19|TRBJ2-4|NA|TRBD2
TGTGCCAGTAGTATCACCACAGCGGGAGGGTCTATGGCCAAAAACATTCAGTACTTC
CASSITTAGGSMAKNIQYF
>TRBV7-6|TRBJ2-7|NA|TRBD1
TGTGCCAGCAGCTTAGGACAGGGGGTCGGGTACGAGCAGTACTTC
CASSLGQGVGYEQYF
>TRBV11-3|TRBJ2-2|NA|NA
TGTGCCAGCAGCTTAGGGGGCCCCACCGGGGAGCTGTTTTTT
CASSLGGPTGELFF
>TRBV11-2|TRBJ2-6|many|TRBD1
TGTGCCAGCAGCTTAGATTCGCCGCAGGGGGCGCTTGGGGCCAACGTCCTGACTTTC
CASSLDSPQGALGANVLTF
>TRBV16|TRBJ2-4|NA|TRBD2
TGTGCCAGCAGCCTCGTAGCGGGAGGAGCCAAAAACATTCAGTACTTC
CASSLVAGGAKNIQYF
>TRBV27|TRBJ1-1|NA|NA
TGTGCCAGCAGTTTGCCCGGGATAGGCACTGAAGCTTTCTTT
CASSLPGIGTEAFF
>TRBV3-1/TRBV3-2|TRBJ2-5|NA|TRBD2
TGTGCCAGCAGCCCGCCATGGGGGGGCCAAGAGACCCAGTACTTC
CASSPPWGGQETQYF
>TRBV7-2|TRBJ1-5|NA|NA
TGTGCCAGCAGCTTAGGTAGGGGTCAGCCCCAGCATTTT
CASSLGRGQPQHF
>TRBV18|TRBJ2-7|NA|NA
TGTGCCAGCTCCTCCGGGCAGGGTGGGGAGCAGTACTTC
CASSSGQGGEQYF